One and the same sample provided the 21 T cell receptor beta chains below, sequenced in a study of CD8 T cells in Susac syndrome. A quantity of about 0.45 to 1 ug RNA underwent reverse transcription using random hexamers. TCRdb processed the immunoSEQ multiplex PCR reads anew with MiXCR; each CDR3 protein has one entry. Of some 140,000 distinct CDR3 sequences listed, around 95% are singletons. The sequencing input was CD8+ T cells from PBMCs. Receptors were obtained from a human donor with Susac syndrome.

This rearrangement joins TRBV5-6 to TRBJ1-2; D gene uncertain. The CDR3 has 15 residues. Between the trimmed V and J ends, which lost 0 bases and 6 bases, there was a span of 15 bases. Per the germline V gene, CDR1 is SGHDT and CDR2 is YYEEEE. The CDR3, as DNA: TGTGCCAGCAGCTTGGGTTCGGCAGCGCGTAATGGCTACACCTTC. It specifies CASSLGSAARNGYTF.

This chain connects TRBV28 to TRBJ2-3; 9 nucleotides agree with TRBD2. V was pared by 3 bases and J by 2 bases, with 6 bases of the junction left unmatched. This CDR3 comprises 16 residues. Germline-derived CDR1 and CDR2 are MDHEN and SYDVKM. This CDR3 is CASSFGASGITDTQYF. The CDR3 region has the DNA TGTGCCAGCAGTTTTGGAGCTAGCGGGATCACAGATACGCAGTATTTT.

The chain is built from TRBV5-4 and TRBJ2-7; D not resolved. The V gene's germline CDR1 is SGHNT and CDR2 YYREEE (reference sequence). The ends were cut back, 1 base at V and 3 bases at J, with 8 bases in the middle. The CDR3 loop spans 13 amino acids. This chain's CDR3 is CASSLFLGYEQYF. The CDR3 DNA reads TGTGCCAGCAGCTTGTTCCTCGGCTACGAGCAGTACTTC.

V is TRBV27 and J is TRBJ2-1; 9 bases match TRBD1. The V gene's germline CDR1 is MNHEY and CDR2 SMNVEV (reference sequence). The J segment lost 8 bases and the V segment lost 6 bases, leaving 8 bases of the junction unmatched. This CDR3 is built from 14 residues. DNA for the CDR3: TGTGCCAGCAGCCCGGGACAGGGTGGGTATGAGCAGTTCTTC. This translates into CASSPGQGGYEQFF.

This sequence joins TRBV11-2 and TRBJ2-3; D call uncertain. This CDR3 comprises 17 residues. Germline V lookup: CDR1 SGHAT, CDR2 FQNNGV. V lost 0 bases to trimming and J lost 2 bases, with 15 bases between them. The CDR3 spells CASSLDDDLTLTDTQYF. The CDR3, as DNA: TGTGCCAGCAGCTTAGATGACGACCTTACCCTCACAGATACGCAGTATTTT.

This chain's CDR3 is CASSSGLVYEQYF. Written as DNA, the CDR3 is TGCGCCAGCAGCTCGGGACTAGTCTACGAGCAGTACTTC. The chain is built from TRBV5-1 and TRBJ2-7; 8 bases match TRBD2. CDR3 length: 13 residues. Germline CDR1 reads SGHRS; CDR2 reads YFSETQ. J was trimmed by 3 bases and V by 3 bases; bases with no gene match: 2.

J is TRBJ2-7 and V is TRBV28; possibly TRBD2 for D (6 bases). The CDR3 runs to 14 residues. From germline, CDR1 is MDHEN and CDR2 SYDVKM. Trimming cost V 9 bases and J 4 bases, with 19 bases left between them. Written as DNA, the CDR3 is TGTGCCAGTCGGGACTCCAAGTTACTTTACGAGCAGTACTTC. Translated, it gives CASRDSKLLYEQYF.

CDR3 loop: CASSRTGENTEAFF. CDR3 DNA: TGCGCCAGCAGCCGAACAGGGGAGAACACTGAAGCTTTCTTT. V gene TRBV4-1 combines with J gene TRBJ1-1; 7 positions match TRBD1. Germline CDR1 MGHRA, CDR2 YSYEKL. The CDR3 totals 14 residues. Trimming removed 4 bases from V and 1 base from J; junction bases left unmatched: 3.

V is TRBV27 and J is TRBJ1-3; D ambiguous. Trimming pared 5 bases from V and 0 bases from J, leaving 8 bases between. This CDR3 has 14 amino acids. CDR1 and CDR2 from the germline V gene are MNHEY and SMNVEV (reference sequence). CDR3 protein: CASSLRRSGNTIYF. The CDR3 nucleotides read TGTGCCAGCAGTCTACGGCGCTCTGGAAACACCATATATTTT.

This clonotype appeared a single time. The chain is built from TRBV29-1 and TRBJ2-2; TRBD1 matches at 10 bases. The CDR3 runs to 14 residues. Germline values: CDR1 SQVTM, CDR2 ANQGSEA. With 5 bases clipped from V and 3 bases from J, the junction kept 3 bases outside the gene matches. The CDR3 DNA follows: TGCAGCGTTTTCGGGACAGGGGACACCGGGGAGCTGTTTTTT. Translating it yields CSVFGTGDTGELFF.

V and J are TRBV28 and TRBJ2-5; no reliable D call. The CDR3 has 14 amino acids. Germline values: CDR1 MDHEN, CDR2 SYDVKM. Trimming cost V 3 bases and J 2 bases, with 10 bases left between them. The CDR3 DNA reads TGTGCCAGCAGTTTTCGCAATTCACAAGAGACCCAGTACTTC. Amino acid sequence: CASSFRNSQETQYF.

The chain combines TRBV10-2 with TRBJ2-5, with no clear D. The germline V gene encodes CDR1 WSHSY and CDR2 SAAADI. V dropped 2 bases and J dropped 3 bases, with 1 base sitting between them. The CDR3 is 11 residues long. The CDR3 spells CASSEEETQYF. CDR3 nucleotides: TGCGCCAGCAGTGAGGAAGAGACCCAGTACTTC.

This rearrangement joins TRBV4-1 to TRBJ2-7; TRBD1 might be the D (6 bases). CDR1 MGHRA and CDR2 YSYEKL come from the germline V gene. The CDR3 is 15 residues long. V dropped 4 bases and J dropped 2 bases, with 15 bases sitting between them. CDR3 in amino acids: CASSRTGTTTYEQYF. The CDR3 region has the DNA TGCGCCAGCAGCCGCACCGGGACAACGACCTACGAGCAGTACTTC.

The gene calls are TRBV27 and TRBJ2-7, with D unclear. Deletions cut 6 bases from V and 0 bases from J, with 15 bases between. The CDR3 is made up of 15 amino acids. CDR1 MNHEY and CDR2 SMNVEV come from the germline V gene (reference sequence). For the CDR3, the DNA is TGTGCCAGCAGACCCCTAGACATGAGCTCCTACGAGCAGTACTTC. Its translation: CASRPLDMSSYEQYF.

The genes are TRBV5-1 and TRBJ2-1; the match to TRBD2 covers 7 bases. The CDR3 sequence is 17 residues long. Germline CDR1 and CDR2: SGHRS and YFSETQ. V lost 2 bases, J lost 0 bases, and 8 bases stayed unmatched. CDR3 amino acids: CASSFVLASFSYNEQFF. The CDR3 DNA sequence: TGCGCCAGCAGCTTTGTACTAGCGTCATTCTCCTACAATGAGCAGTTCTTC.

The gene calls are TRBV13 and TRBJ2-2; D not certain. The CDR3 runs 12 residues. Between the trimmed V and J ends, which lost 5 bases and 2 bases, there was a span of 3 bases. Per the germline V gene, CDR1 is PRHDT and CDR2 is FYEKMQ (reference sequence). The DNA for the CDR3 is TGTGCCAGCAGCATAAACACCGGGGAGCTGTTTTTT. Encoded protein: CASSINTGELFF.

The rearrangement uses TRBV10-3 and TRBJ2-1; no clear D gene. The length of the CDR3 is 10 residues. The germline gives CDR1 ENHRY, CDR2 SYGVKD. The V and J ends lost 8 bases and 9 bases respectively, with 8 bases between them. The CDR3 DNA reads TGTGCCATCGGCGGTCCTGAGCAGTTCTTC. Translating gives CAIGGPEQFF.

The chain combines TRBV4-1 with TRBJ2-7, with 7 nucleotides matching TRBD1. Per germline, CDR1 MGHRA and CDR2 YSYEKL. The junction had 4 bases not matched to a gene; V was cut back by 0 bases and J by 2 bases. CDR3 length: 15 residues. Here the CDR3 reads CASSQETGQAYEQYF. In DNA, the CDR3 is TGCGCCAGCAGCCAAGAGACTGGACAGGCCTACGAGCAGTACTTC.

The chain links TRBV5-6 to TRBJ1-5; D gene ambiguous. The ends were cut back, 0 bases at V and 7 bases at J, with 5 bases in the middle. Per the germline V gene, CDR1 is SGHDT and CDR2 is YYEEEE. The CDR3 runs to 12 residues. CDR3 sequence: CASSLADQPQHF. Here the CDR3 DNA reads TGTGCCAGCAGCTTGGCCGACCAGCCCCAGCATTTT. The full variable domain, in which reference TRBV5-6 and TRBJ1-5 provide the parts outside the CDR3, is DAGVTQSPTHLIKTRGQQVTLRCSPKSGHDTVSWYQQALGQGPQFIFQYYEEEERQRGNFPDRFSGHQFPNYSSELNVNALLLGDSALYLCASSLADQPQHFGDGTRLSIL.

A single count supports this clonotype. V usage is TRBV27 and J usage is TRBJ2-7; a weak D match, TRBD2 (6 bases). Germline V gene lookup returns CDR1 MNHEY and CDR2 SMNVEV (reference sequence). The CDR3 totals 15 residues. Trimming took off 3 bases at V and 0 bases at J, with 12 bases between the two ends. The CDR3 sequence is CASSFVGLRSYEQYF. The CDR3 DNA reads TGTGCCAGCAGTTTTGTCGGACTACGCTCCTACGAGCAGTACTTC.

This chain joins TRBV5-1 and TRBJ1-2; 7 nucleotides agree with TRBD1. This CDR3 has 13 residues. With V trimmed by 5 bases and J by 2 bases, 3 bases remained unmatched. Germline assignment: CDR1 SGHRS and CDR2 YFSETQ. The CDR3 region has the DNA TGCGCCAGCAGGCCGGGACAGAACTATGGCTACACCTTC. It specifies CASRPGQNYGYTF.